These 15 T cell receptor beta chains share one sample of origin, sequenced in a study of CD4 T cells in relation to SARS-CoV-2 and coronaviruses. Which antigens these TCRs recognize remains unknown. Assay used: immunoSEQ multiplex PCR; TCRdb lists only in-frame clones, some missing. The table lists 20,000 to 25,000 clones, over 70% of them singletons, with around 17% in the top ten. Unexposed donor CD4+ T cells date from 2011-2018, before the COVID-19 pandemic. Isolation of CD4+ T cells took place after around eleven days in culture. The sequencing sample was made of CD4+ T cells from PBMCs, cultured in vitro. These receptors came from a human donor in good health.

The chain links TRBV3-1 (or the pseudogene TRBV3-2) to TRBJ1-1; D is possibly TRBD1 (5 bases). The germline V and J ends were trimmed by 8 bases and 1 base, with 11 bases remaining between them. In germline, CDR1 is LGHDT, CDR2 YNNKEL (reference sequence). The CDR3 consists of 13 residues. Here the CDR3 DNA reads TGTGCCAGCTCCGATAGGGGGAACACTGAAGCTTTCTTT. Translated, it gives CASSDRGNTEAFF.

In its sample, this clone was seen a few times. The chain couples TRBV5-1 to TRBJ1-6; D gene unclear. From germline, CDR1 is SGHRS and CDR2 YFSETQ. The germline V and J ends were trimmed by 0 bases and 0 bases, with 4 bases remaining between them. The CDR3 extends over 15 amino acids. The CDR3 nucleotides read TGCGCCAGCAGCTTGGCGGGCTCCTATAATTCACCCCTCCACTTT. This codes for CASSLAGSYNSPLHF.

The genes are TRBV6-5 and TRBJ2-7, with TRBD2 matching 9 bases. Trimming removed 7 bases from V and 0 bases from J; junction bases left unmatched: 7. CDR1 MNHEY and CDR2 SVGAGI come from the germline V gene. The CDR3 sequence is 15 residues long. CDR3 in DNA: TGTGCCAGCAAGGCGGGAGGGATTAGCTCCTACGAGCAGTACTTC. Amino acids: CASKAGGISSYEQYF.

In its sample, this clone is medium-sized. The CDR3 nucleotides read TGCGCCAGCAGCCAGCCGACAGGTTTTGGTAATAATTCACCCCTCCACTTT. It encodes CASSQPTGFGNNSPLHF. The chain couples TRBV4-1 to TRBJ1-6, with D perhaps TRBD1 (6 bases). Germline V gene lookup returns CDR1 MGHRA and CDR2 YSYEKL. This CDR3 contains 17 residues. V was clipped by 3 bases and J by 5 bases, with 17 bases between them.

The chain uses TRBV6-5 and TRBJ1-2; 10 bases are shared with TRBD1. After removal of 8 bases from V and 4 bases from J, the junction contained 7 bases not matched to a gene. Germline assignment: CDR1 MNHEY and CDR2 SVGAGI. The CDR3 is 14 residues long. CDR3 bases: TGTGCCAGCTTACGGACAGGGGGAACCTATGGCTACACCTTC. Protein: CASLRTGGTYGYTF.

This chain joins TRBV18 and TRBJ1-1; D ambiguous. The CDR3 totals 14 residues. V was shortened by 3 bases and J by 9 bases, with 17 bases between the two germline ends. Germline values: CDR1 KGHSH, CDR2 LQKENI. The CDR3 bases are TGTGCCAGCTCACCGCAGGATACTAGTGGGAAAGCTTTCTTT. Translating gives CASSPQDTSGKAFF.

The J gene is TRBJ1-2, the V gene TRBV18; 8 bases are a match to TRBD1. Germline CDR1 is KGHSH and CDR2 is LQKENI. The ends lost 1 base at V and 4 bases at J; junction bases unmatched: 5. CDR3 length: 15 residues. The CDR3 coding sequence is TGTGCCAGCTCACCACAGGACAGGGAAGGCTATGGCTACACCTTC. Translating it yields CASSPQDREGYGYTF.

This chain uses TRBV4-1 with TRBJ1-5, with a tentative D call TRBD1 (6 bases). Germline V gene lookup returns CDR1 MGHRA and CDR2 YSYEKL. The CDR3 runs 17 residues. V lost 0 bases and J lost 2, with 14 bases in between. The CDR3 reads CASSQDRGGKGNQPQHF. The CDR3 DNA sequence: TGCGCCAGCAGCCAAGATAGAGGGGGGAAGGGCAATCAGCCCCAGCATTTT.

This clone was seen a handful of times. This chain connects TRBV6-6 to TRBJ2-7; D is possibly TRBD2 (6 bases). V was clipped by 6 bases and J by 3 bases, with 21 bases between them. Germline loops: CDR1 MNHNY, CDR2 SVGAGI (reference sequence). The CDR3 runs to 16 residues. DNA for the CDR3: TGTGCCAGCAGCTACAACCCCACGGGGGAGAACTACGAGCAGTACTTC. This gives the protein CASSYNPTGENYEQYF.

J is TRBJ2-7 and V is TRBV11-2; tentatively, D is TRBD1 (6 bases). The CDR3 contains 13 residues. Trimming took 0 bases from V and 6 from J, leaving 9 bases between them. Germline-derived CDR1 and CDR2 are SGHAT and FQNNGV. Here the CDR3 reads CASSLDLGAEQYF. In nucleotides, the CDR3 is TGTGCCAGCAGCTTAGATCTGGGGGCCGAGCAGTACTTC.

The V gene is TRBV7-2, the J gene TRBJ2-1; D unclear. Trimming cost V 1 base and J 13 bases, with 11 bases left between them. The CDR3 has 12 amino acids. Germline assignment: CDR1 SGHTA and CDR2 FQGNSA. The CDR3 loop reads CASSLERQTQFF. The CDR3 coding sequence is TGTGCCAGCAGCTTAGAGCGCCAAACCCAGTTCTTC.

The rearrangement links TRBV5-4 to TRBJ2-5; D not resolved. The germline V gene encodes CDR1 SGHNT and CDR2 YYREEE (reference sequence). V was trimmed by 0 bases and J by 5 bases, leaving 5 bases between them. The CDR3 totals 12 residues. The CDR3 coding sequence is TGTGCCAGCAGCTTGGTGGGGGAGACCCAGTACTTC. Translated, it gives CASSLVGETQYF.

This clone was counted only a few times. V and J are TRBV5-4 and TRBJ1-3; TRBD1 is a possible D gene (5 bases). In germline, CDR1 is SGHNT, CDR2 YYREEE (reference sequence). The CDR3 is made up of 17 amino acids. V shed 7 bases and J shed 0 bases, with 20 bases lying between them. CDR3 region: CASGYLSGLSSGNTIYF. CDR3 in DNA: TGTGCCAGCGGGTACCTATCGGGACTTTCCTCTGGAAACACCATATATTTT.

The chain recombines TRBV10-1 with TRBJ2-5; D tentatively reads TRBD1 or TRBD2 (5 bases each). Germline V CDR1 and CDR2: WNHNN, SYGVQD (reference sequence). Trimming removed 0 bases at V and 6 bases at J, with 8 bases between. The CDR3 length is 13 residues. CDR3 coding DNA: TGCGCCAGCAGTGAGTCGGGGGTAAAGACCCAGTACTTC. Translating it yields CASSESGVKTQYF.

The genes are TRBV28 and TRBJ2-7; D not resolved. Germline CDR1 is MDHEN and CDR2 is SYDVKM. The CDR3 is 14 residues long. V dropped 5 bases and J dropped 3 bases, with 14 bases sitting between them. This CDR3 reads CASSPFTWDYEQYF. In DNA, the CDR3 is TGTGCCAGCAGTCCTTTCACGTGGGACTACGAGCAGTACTTC.